The clone carrying this T cell receptor beta chain showed up just a few times. Assay used: immunoSEQ multiplex PCR; TCRdb lists only in-frame clones, some missing. Counted here are approximately 200,000 clones, 80% to 90% occurring once; the ten biggest clones make up 12%. These data originate in a study of blood T cell repertoires in COVID-19. The V end lost 0 bases, the J end lost 7 bases, and 10 bases lay between the germline ends. The CDR3 has 14 amino acids. Germline CDR1 LNHNV, CDR2 YYDKDF (reference sequence). The chain recombines TRBV15 with TRBJ1-5; no reliable D call. Sequencing was done on a sample of PBMCs or T cells enriched from blood (not recorded which). This clonotype was sampled from a man in his forties who had recovered from COVID-19. CDR3 loop: CATSRDRKNQPQHF. CDR3 nucleotides: TGTGCCACCAGCAGAGATAGAAAGAACCAGCCCCAGCATTTT.